The sequence of this T cell receptor (beta chain) was determined in a study of blood T cell repertoires in COVID-19. Study in general: COVID-19 samples, acute and convalescent, were from the United States, Italy and Spain. The cDNA or gDNA used as material had been derived from T cells, B-cell-depleted T cells, or PBMCs.

The CDR3 contains 16 residues. The V gene end was trimmed by 3 bases and the J gene end by 0 bases; junction bases not matched to a gene: 6. Looked up from germline, CDR1 is SGHVS and CDR2 is FQNEAQ. The Seattle patients, enrolled during active infection, were followed longitudinally. Per the study methods: The authors estimated nucleated cell counts from reference gene primer amplification. Repertoires were generated with immunoSEQ multiplex PCR, while TCRdb's copy carries only in-frame clones and drops some. V and J calls and clone size are copied from that table; D and trimming were computed from the DNA. The sample lists roughly 110,000 clones, around 80% seen once, with 6.2% in the top ten.

The source material was peripheral blood. This rearrangement joins TRBV7-8 to TRBJ1-2, with TRBD1 identical over 8 bases. The source is a man at least 80 years old with COVID-19, enrolled during active disease. Written as DNA, the CDR3 is TGTGCCAGCAGCTTGAGGACAGGGCCCGCTAACTATGGCTACACCTTC. As protein: CASSLRTGPANYGYTF.